The clone carrying this T cell receptor beta chain was recorded at least ten times. The sample belongs to a study of naive and memory T cell subsets. Four PCR rounds used nested alpha and beta constant region primers plus the SP2 primer. Blood and skin TCR RNA was reverse transcribed with alpha and beta constant primers. A single record per CDR3 protein comes from TCRdb applying MiXCR to the 5' RACE reads. The table records 45,000 to 55,000 distinct CDR3 sequences, approximately 4.5% of them present only once. The V and J ends lost 4 bases and 4 bases, in that order; junction bases with no gene match: 10. CDR3 length: 14 amino acids. The germline V gene encodes CDR1 SQVTM and CDR2 ANQGSEA. A UMI-containing oligonucleotide was joined by 3' ligation to the TCR cDNA template. Cells were not sorted; total RNA input targeted 1 to 1000 ng.

The rearrangement joins TRBV29-1 to TRBJ2-7; 7 nucleotides align to TRBD1. The sequence derives from a female donor in good health. In DNA, the CDR3 is TGCAGCGTTGCCCGACAGGGTCGAGAGTACGAGCAGTACTTC. Amino acids: CSVARQGREYEQYF.